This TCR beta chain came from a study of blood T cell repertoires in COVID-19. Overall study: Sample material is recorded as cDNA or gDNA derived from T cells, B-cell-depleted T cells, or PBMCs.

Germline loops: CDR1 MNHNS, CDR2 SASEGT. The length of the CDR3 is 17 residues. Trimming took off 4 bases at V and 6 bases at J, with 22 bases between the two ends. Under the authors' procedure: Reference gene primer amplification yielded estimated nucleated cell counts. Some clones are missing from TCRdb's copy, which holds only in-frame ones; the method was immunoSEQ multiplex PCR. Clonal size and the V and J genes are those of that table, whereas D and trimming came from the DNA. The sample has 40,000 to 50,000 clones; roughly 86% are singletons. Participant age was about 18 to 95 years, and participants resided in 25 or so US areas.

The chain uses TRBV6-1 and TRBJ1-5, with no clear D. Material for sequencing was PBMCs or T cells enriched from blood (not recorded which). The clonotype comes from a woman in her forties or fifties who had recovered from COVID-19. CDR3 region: CASSATTSAITGQPQHF. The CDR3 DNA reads TGTGCCAGCAGTGCCACTACGTCGGCCATAACGGGTCAGCCCCAGCATTTT.